These T cell receptor beta chains were read from a single sample in a study of cytotoxic CD8 clonotypes in ibrutinib-treated CLL. The table came from immunoSEQ multiplex PCR; TCRdb's copy has only in-frame clones and leaves some out. The data hold approximately 140,000 clones, with approximately 77% observed a single time. Source: PBMCs, taken after 12 months of ibrutinib treatment. The source of these receptors is a human donor with chronic lymphocytic leukemia. Both conserved end residues are part of each CDR3. D genes are given only for firm matches. The size field is filled for only some rows; it gives once, few, many or a size class.

V	J	D	size	CDR3	DNA
TRBV5-6	TRBJ2-2	NA	once	CASSTDRNTGELFF	TGTGCCAGCAGCACCGACAGGAACACCGGGGAGCTGTTTTTT
TRBV10-2	TRBJ1-5	NA	NA	CASSDGGNQPQHF	TGCGCCAGCAGTGACGGGGGCAATCAGCCCCAGCATTTT
TRBV7-2	TRBJ1-2	NA	few	CASSSSAGYTF	TGTGCCAGCAGCTCGTCGGCTGGCTACACCTTC
TRBV6-5	TRBJ1-2	TRBD1	NA	CASSPTPQGVGGYTF	TGTGCCAGCAGCCCTACACCCCAGGGGGTAGGTGGCTACACCTTC
TRBV7-8	TRBJ2-1	TRBD2	NA	CASSLAPGLAGLSSYNEQFF	TGTGCCAGCAGCTTAGCTCCGGGACTAGCGGGCTTGAGCTCCTACAATGAGCAGTTCTTC
TRBV5-5	TRBJ1-1	NA	NA	CASSLDSAFF	TGTGCCAGCAGCTTGGACTCAGCTTTCTTT
TRBV28	TRBJ1-2	NA	NA	CASSLSGRASYGYTF	TGTGCCAGCAGTTTATCAGGCAGGGCTTCCTATGGCTACACCTTC
TRBV27	TRBJ2-7	NA	NA	CASSFTGYYEQYF	TGTGCCAGCAGTTTCACAGGGTACTACGAGCAGTACTTC
TRBV29-1	TRBJ2-1	TRBD1	NA	CSARTGGSNEQFF	TGCAGCGCCCGGACAGGGGGGAGCAATGAGCAGTTCTTC
TRBV6-1	TRBJ1-1	NA	NA	CASSVLGSMAEAFF	TGTGCCAGCAGTGTTTTAGGGTCTATGGCTGAAGCTTTCTTT
TRBV14	TRBJ1-5	NA	NA	CASSPTLYQPQHF	TGTGCCAGCAGCCCGACACTCTATCAGCCCCAGCATTTT
TRBV28	TRBJ1-1	NA	NA	CASSRGIPTRAFF	TGTGCCAGCAGTCGAGGCATCCCCACCCGAGCTTTCTTT
TRBV19	TRBJ1-5	TRBD1	NA	CASSQTTGGNQPQHF	TGTGCCAGTAGCCAGACAACAGGGGGCAATCAGCCCCAGCATTTT
TRBV28	TRBJ1-4	NA	NA	CASSGGRDEKLFF	TGTGCCAGCAGCGGGGGGCGCGATGAAAAACTGTTTTTT
TRBV27	TRBJ2-3	NA	NA	CASSLSFATATDTQYF	TGTGCCAGCAGTCTTTCATTCGCGACAGCAACAGATACGCAGTATTTT
TRBV4-2	TRBJ2-5	NA	NA	CASSLGTGLIETQYF	TGTGCCAGCAGCCTCGGCACAGGGTTGATAGAGACCCAGTACTTC
TRBV7-9	TRBJ2-7	NA	NA	CASSFSPEGGYEQYF	TGTGCCAGCAGCTTCTCGCCAGAGGGGGGGTACGAGCAGTACTTC
TRBV6-5	TRBJ1-6	NA	NA	CASSYASGGANSPLHF	TGTGCCAGCAGTTACGCCTCCGGGGGGGCGAATTCACCCCTCCACTTT
TRBV6-1	TRBJ1-5	NA	NA	CASSEATGIWSNQPQHF	TGTGCCAGCAGTGAAGCCACGGGAATCTGGAGCAATCAGCCCCAGCATTTT
TRBV7-2	TRBJ1-2	NA	NA	CASSLGGILRYGYTF	TGTGCCAGCAGCTTAGGGGGAATCCTACGATATGGCTACACCTTC
TRBV9	TRBJ1-2	NA	NA	CASSVGPGEINYGYTF	TGTGCCAGCAGCGTAGGCCCGGGAGAGATAAACTATGGCTACACCTTC
TRBV6-5	TRBJ2-3	NA	NA	CASSSLRDLRSTQYF	TGTGCCAGCAGTTCCCTCCGGGACTTACGTAGTACGCAGTATTTT
TRBV7-8	TRBJ1-5	NA	NA	CASSLRRTVSNQPQHF	TGTGCCAGCAGCCTACGACGGACAGTTAGCAATCAGCCCCAGCATTTT
TRBV4-1	TRBJ1-5	TRBD1	NA	CASSQDVRGTYQPQHF	TGCGCCAGCAGCCAAGATGTCAGGGGGACGTATCAGCCCCAGCATTTT
TRBV28	TRBJ2-3	NA	NA	CASSLWGLTDTQYF	TGTGCCAGCAGTTTGTGGGGGCTTACAGATACGCAGTATTTT
TRBV18	TRBJ2-7	NA	once	CASSPNEGEYEQYF	TGTGCCAGCTCACCAAACGAGGGGGAATACGAGCAGTACTTC
TRBV10-2	TRBJ2-5	NA	NA	CASIGLETQYF	TGCGCCAGCATCGGCTTGGAGACCCAGTACTTC
TRBV28	TRBJ2-7	TRBD1	NA	CASSPWTGTYEQYF	TGTGCCAGCAGCCCCTGGACAGGGACGTACGAGCAGTACTTC
TRBV19	TRBJ1-3	TRBD1	NA	CASSTRGSGNTIYF	TGTGCCAGTAGTACCAGGGGGAGTGGAAACACCATATATTTT
TRBV7-2	TRBJ2-2	NA	NA	CASSFRANTGELFF	TGTGCCAGCAGCTTCCGGGCGAACACCGGGGAGCTGTTTTTT
TRBV13	TRBJ2-3	NA	NA	CASSLQGLAPDTQYF	TGTGCCAGCAGCTTACAAGGTCTAGCTCCAGATACGCAGTATTTT
TRBV19	TRBJ1-2	NA	NA	CASRHPGGYGYTF	TGTGCCAGTAGGCACCCCGGGGGCTATGGCTACACCTTC
TRBV12-5	TRBJ2-3	NA	NA	CASGPVQSDTQYF	TGTGCTAGTGGGCCTGTACAGTCAGATACGCAGTATTTT
TRBV5-6	TRBJ1-4	NA	NA	CASSSRQRNNEKLFF	TGTGCCAGCAGCTCCCGACAGAGAAATAATGAAAAACTGTTTTTT
TRBV5-1	TRBJ2-3	TRBD1	NA	CASSSWDSPRVDSFSDTQYF	TGCGCCAGCAGCTCTTGGGACAGCCCTAGGGTCGATAGTTTTTCAGATACGCAGTATTTT
TRBV9	TRBJ2-7	TRBD1	few	CASSVGDRGYEQYF	TGTGCCAGCAGCGTAGGGGACAGGGGGTACGAGCAGTACTTC
TRBV25-1	TRBJ2-7	NA	NA	CASRRRRDYEQYF	TGTGCCAGCAGGCGAAGGAGGGACTACGAGCAGTACTTC
TRBV28	TRBJ2-7	TRBD1	NA	CASSSPRRTGGANWDF	TGTGCCAGCAGTTCTCCACGGAGGACAGGGGGCGCGAATTGGGACTTC
TRBV11-2	TRBJ1-6	NA	few	CASSEQLSNSPLHF	TGTGCCAGCAGCGAACAGCTTTCGAATTCACCCCTCCACTTT
TRBV28	TRBJ1-3	NA	few	CASSLSGWSGNTIYF	TGTGCCAGCAGTTTAAGCGGTTGGAGTGGAAACACCATATATTTT
TRBV19	TRBJ1-5	TRBD1	NA	CASSSRTGGAERNQPQHF	TGTGCCAGTAGTTCCCGGACAGGGGGCGCCGAACGGAATCAGCCCCAGCATTTT
TRBV6-1	TRBJ1-5	NA	NA	CASSTTVGNQPQHF	TGTGCCAGCAGTACGACTGTCGGCAATCAGCCCCAGCATTTT
TRBV9	TRBJ2-7	TRBD2	NA	CASSMAPGTSGRALYEQYF	TGTGCCAGCAGCATGGCCCCCGGGACTAGCGGGAGGGCACTTTACGAGCAGTACTTC
TRBV6-6	TRBJ2-7	NA	NA	CASTLGGGGYEQYF	TGTGCCAGCACCTTGGGAGGGGGGGGCTACGAGCAGTACTTC
TRBV28	TRBJ1-4	NA	few	CASSINEKLFF	TGTGCCAGCAGTATCAATGAAAAACTGTTTTTT
TRBV19	TRBJ2-3	TRBD2	NA	CASSGIAGVPRGQYF	TGTGCCAGTAGTGGGATAGCGGGAGTCCCGAGAGGGCAGTATTTT
TRBV12-5	TRBJ1-2	TRBD1	NA	CASGLVNPGGPLKGGYTF	TGTGCTAGTGGTTTGGTAAATCCAGGGGGCCCTTTGAAAGGTGGCTACACCTTC
TRBV15	TRBJ2-5	NA	NA	CATSRHGGYQETQYF	TGTGCCACCAGCAGACACGGGGGTTACCAAGAGACCCAGTACTTC
TRBV11-2	TRBJ2-3	TRBD2	NA	CASSLEAQRGVGTQYF	TGTGCCAGCAGCTTAGAGGCGCAACGGGGGGTCGGGACGCAGTATTTT
TRBV5-8	TRBJ2-2	TRBD2	once	CASSLKTSGSTGELFF	TGTGCCAGCAGCTTGAAGACTAGCGGGAGTACCGGGGAGCTGTTTTTT
TRBV5-1	TRBJ2-1	TRBD2	NA	CASSLVLAGGLNEQFF	TGCGCCAGCAGCTTGGTTCTAGCGGGAGGGTTAAATGAGCAGTTCTTC
TRBV18	TRBJ1-4	TRBD1	NA	CASSPAGTGGEKLFF	TGTGCCAGCTCACCCGCCGGGACAGGGGGTGAAAAACTGTTTTTT
TRBV7-9	TRBJ2-1	NA	NA	CASSPVAGLSNEQFF	TGTGCCAGCAGCCCCGTCGCGGGACTGTCGAATGAGCAGTTCTTC
TRBV6-4	TRBJ2-2	NA	NA	CASSDGAGRSGELFF	TGTGCCAGCAGTGACGGGGCAGGGAGGAGCGGGGAGCTGTTTTTT
TRBV7-2	TRBJ1-5	NA	NA	CASSVDGNQPQHF	TGTGCCAGCAGCGTCGACGGGAATCAGCCCCAGCATTTT
TRBV14	TRBJ2-7	NA	NA	CASSPGTEPYEQYF	TGTGCCAGCAGCCCCGGGACGGAACCCTACGAGCAGTACTTC
TRBV7-2	TRBJ2-1	TRBD1	NA	CASSLGQGAYNEQFF	TGTGCCAGCAGCTTAGGTCAGGGGGCCTACAATGAGCAGTTCTTC